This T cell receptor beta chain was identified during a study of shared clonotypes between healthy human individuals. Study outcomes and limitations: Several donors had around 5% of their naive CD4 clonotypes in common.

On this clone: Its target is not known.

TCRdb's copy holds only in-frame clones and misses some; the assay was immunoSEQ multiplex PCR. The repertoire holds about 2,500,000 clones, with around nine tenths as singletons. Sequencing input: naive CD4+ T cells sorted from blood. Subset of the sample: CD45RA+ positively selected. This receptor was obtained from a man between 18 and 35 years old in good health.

The CDR3 sequence is CASSGGVGQGNTGELFF. The CDR3 DNA sequence: TGTGCCAGCAGCGGAGGAGTGGGACAGGGTAACACCGGGGAGCTGTTTTTT. V is TRBV9 and J is TRBJ2-2; 9 bases match TRBD1. The ends lost 3 bases at V and 2 bases at J; junction bases unmatched: 8. Per the germline V gene, CDR1 is SGDLS and CDR2 is YYNGEE. CDR3 length: 17 amino acids.